Listed below are T cell receptor beta chains from one sample, sequenced in a study of STAT3 mutations in large granular lymphocyte leukemia. The repertoire was sequenced with immunoSEQ multiplex PCR; TCRdb's copy has only in-frame clones and lacks some. The sample lists 25,000 to 40,000 clones; around 88% were seen once. Input material: peripheral blood mononuclear cells. The receptors were gathered from a man aged 55 to 70 with T-cell large granular lymphocyte leukemia. Some clones in this sample may be carry-over from other donors' samples. Each CDR3 is given with its conserved first and last residue. Fields, in order: V gene, J gene, clone size, D gene, CDR3 DNA, CDR3 protein. The D gene is left open where the match is weak. A row's size may be missing; if present it is once, few, many or a size class.

V: TRBV29-1; J: TRBJ2-3; size: once; D: TRBD1; DNA: TGCAGCGTCCACGGGACAGGGGCAGATACGCAGTATTTT; CDR3: CSVHGTGADTQYF
V: TRBV10-2; J: TRBJ1-1; size: few; D: TRBD1; DNA: TGCGCCAGCAGGGGCAGGGGGTACACTGAAGCTTTCTTT; CDR3: CASRGRGYTEAFF
V: TRBV7-9; J: TRBJ1-3; size: NA; D: NA; DNA: TGTGCCAGCATGGGGGGAAGCTCTGGAAACACCATATATTTT; CDR3: CASMGGSSGNTIYF
V: TRBV19; J: TRBJ1-2; size: NA; D: NA; DNA: TGTGCCTCTCAGGCCGGCAGGAGGGATGGCTACACCTTC; CDR3: CASQAGRRDGYTF
V: TRBV5-1; J: TRBJ2-5; size: NA; D: TRBD2; DNA: TGCGCCAGCAGCTTGAGTAGCGGGAGAATGGAGACCCAGTACTTC; CDR3: CASSLSSGRMETQYF
V: TRBV7-9; J: TRBJ2-2; size: NA; D: TRBD2; DNA: TGTGCCAGCAGCTATACTAGCGGGACGGGCGGGGAGCTGTTTTTT; CDR3: CASSYTSGTGGELFF
V: TRBV18; J: TRBJ2-3; size: NA; D: TRBD2; DNA: TGTGCCAGCTCACCAATAGCGGGAGTCAAAACAGATACGCAGTATTTT; CDR3: CASSPIAGVKTDTQYF
V: TRBV30; J: TRBJ1-5; size: NA; D: NA; DNA: TGTGCCTGGAGTCACAGGGGCAATCAGCCCCAGCATTTT; CDR3: CAWSHRGNQPQHF
V: TRBV7-3; J: TRBJ1-2; size: NA; D: TRBD1; DNA: TGTGCCAGCAGCAACAGGGGCGACTATGGCTACACCTTC; CDR3: CASSNRGDYGYTF
V: TRBV5-4; J: TRBJ2-7; size: NA; D: TRBD2; DNA: TGTGCCAGCAGCTTGAGGCGGGAGGGCTCCTACGAGCAGTACTTC; CDR3: CASSLRREGSYEQYF
V: TRBV4-3; J: TRBJ2-3; size: NA; D: TRBD2; DNA: TGCGCCAGCAGCCAAGTGAGCAGCGGGGCAAATACGCAGTATTTT; CDR3: CASSQVSSGANTQYF
V: TRBV18; J: TRBJ2-5; size: NA; D: NA; DNA: TGTGCCAGCTCACCCAATCAAGAGACCCAGTACTTC; CDR3: CASSPNQETQYF
V: TRBV11-2; J: TRBJ1-2; size: NA; D: NA; DNA: TGTGCCAGCGCACCACTGGCCCTAAGGGGAGGCTACACCTTC; CDR3: CASAPLALRGGYTF
V: TRBV13; J: TRBJ2-6; size: NA; D: NA; DNA: TGTGCCAGCAGCTTAGAGTCGGGTGGCTCTGGGGCCAACGTCCTGACTTTC; CDR3: CASSLESGGSGANVLTF
V: TRBV30; J: TRBJ2-5; size: medium-sized; D: NA; DNA: TGTGCCTGCACGGGGGTACTCCAAGAGACCCAGTACTTC; CDR3: CACTGVLQETQYF
V: TRBV5-1; J: TRBJ2-7; size: NA; D: NA; DNA: TGCGCCAGCAGTCGAGAGTACGAGCAGTACTTC; CDR3: CASSREYEQYF
V: TRBV5-1; J: TRBJ1-5; size: NA; D: NA; DNA: TGCGCCAGCAGCCTATGGTATAGCAATCAGCCCCAGCATTTT; CDR3: CASSLWYSNQPQHF
V: TRBV4-3; J: TRBJ2-1; size: NA; D: TRBD2; DNA: TGCGCCAGCACCCGAGGAGCGGGAGGGCCGCCTGGCAATGAGCAGTTCTTC; CDR3: CASTRGAGGPPGNEQFF
V: TRBV28; J: TRBJ1-5; size: NA; D: NA; DNA: TGTGCCAGCAGCCTATCCGGGGGGTACAATAGCAATCAGCCCCAGCATTTT; CDR3: CASSLSGGYNSNQPQHF
V: TRBV11-3; J: TRBJ2-5; size: NA; D: TRBD1; DNA: TGTGCCAGCAGCTTAGGACAGGGTCAAGAGACCCAGTACTTC; CDR3: CASSLGQGQETQYF
V: TRBV7-9; J: TRBJ1-2; size: NA; D: NA; DNA: TGTGCCAGCAGCTTATCCGGGGCCCCGGGGGGCTACACCTTC; CDR3: CASSLSGAPGGYTF
V: TRBV29-1; J: TRBJ2-7; size: NA; D: NA; DNA: TGCAGCGGGGCTTCGGGCCACGAGCAGTACTTC; CDR3: CSGASGHEQYF
V: TRBV9; J: TRBJ2-3; size: NA; D: NA; DNA: TGTGCCAGCAGCGCAGAACAGAGGACAGATACGCAGTATTTT; CDR3: CASSAEQRTDTQYF
V: TRBV5-6; J: TRBJ2-7; size: few; D: NA; DNA: TGTGCCAGCAGCCGAATACAGGCAGGGGAGCAGTACTTC; CDR3: CASSRIQAGEQYF
V: TRBV18; J: TRBJ2-1; size: NA; D: TRBD2; DNA: TGTGCCAGCTCCTCTGGCGGGAGGGACAATGAGCAGTTCTTC; CDR3: CASSSGGRDNEQFF
V: TRBV9; J: TRBJ2-7; size: NA; D: NA; DNA: TGTGCCAGCAGCGTAGGAGGGGCCCCGGACCACGAGCAGTACTTC; CDR3: CASSVGGAPDHEQYF
V: TRBV19; J: TRBJ2-1; size: NA; D: TRBD2; DNA: TGTGCCAGTAGTATAGTCGGTGGGACTAGCGGGGGGAATGAGCAGTTCTTC; CDR3: CASSIVGGTSGGNEQFF
V: TRBV6-5; J: TRBJ2-7; size: NA; D: NA; DNA: TGTGCCAGCAGTTACCGGACAGAATCCTACGAGCAGTACTTC; CDR3: CASSYRTESYEQYF
V: TRBV27; J: TRBJ1-2; size: NA; D: TRBD1; DNA: TGTGCCAGCAGTCGATCCGGGACAGGGGGCCGGGGGCCCTATGGCTACACCTTC; CDR3: CASSRSGTGGRGPYGYTF
V: TRBV30; J: TRBJ1-5; size: NA; D: NA; DNA: TGTGCCTGCAGAATACGGCAGGGCGGCAATCAGCCCCAGCATTTT; CDR3: CACRIRQGGNQPQHF
V: TRBV30; J: TRBJ2-7; size: NA; D: NA; DNA: TGTGCCTGGAGTCTGGCGGGAAGGCCCGAGCAGTACTTC; CDR3: CAWSLAGRPEQYF
V: TRBV7-2; J: TRBJ2-7; size: NA; D: NA; DNA: TGTGCCAGCAGCGACCTGAATGACCCGATTACCCCTTACGAGCAGTACTTC; CDR3: CASSDLNDPITPYEQYF
V: TRBV6-6; J: TRBJ1-2; size: NA; D: NA; DNA: TGTGCCAGCAGTTACCCTCGAGGAAACTATGGCTACACCTTC; CDR3: CASSYPRGNYGYTF
V: TRBV5-4; J: TRBJ1-5; size: NA; D: TRBD1; DNA: TGTGCCAGCAGCCCGTCCGACAGGGTCGGGGGAGTAGGAAATCAGCCCCAGCATTTT; CDR3: CASSPSDRVGGVGNQPQHF
V: TRBV4-3; J: TRBJ2-6; size: NA; D: TRBD1; DNA: TGCGCCAGCAGCCAAGATTCCCCAGGGGGCTACTCTGGGGCCAACGTCCTGACTTTC; CDR3: CASSQDSPGGYSGANVLTF
V: TRBV29-1; J: TRBJ1-2; size: NA; D: NA; DNA: TGCATTAGCTTCTCCCCTAACTATGGCTACACCTTC; CDR3: CISFSPNYGYTF
V: TRBV29-1; J: TRBJ1-1; size: NA; D: NA; DNA: TGCAGCGCGAAGGTCACGCCGGGACTTAACACTGAAGCTTTCTTT; CDR3: CSAKVTPGLNTEAFF